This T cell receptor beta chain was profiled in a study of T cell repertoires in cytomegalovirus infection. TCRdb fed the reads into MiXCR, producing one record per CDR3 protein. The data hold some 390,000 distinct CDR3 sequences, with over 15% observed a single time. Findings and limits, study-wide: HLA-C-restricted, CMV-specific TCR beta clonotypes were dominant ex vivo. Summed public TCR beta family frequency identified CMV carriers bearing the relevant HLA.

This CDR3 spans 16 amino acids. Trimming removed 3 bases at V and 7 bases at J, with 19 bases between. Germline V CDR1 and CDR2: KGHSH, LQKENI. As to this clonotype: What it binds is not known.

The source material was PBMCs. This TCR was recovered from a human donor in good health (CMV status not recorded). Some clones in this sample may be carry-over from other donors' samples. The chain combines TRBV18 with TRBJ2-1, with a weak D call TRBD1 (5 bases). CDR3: CASSPGQLGVRNEQFF. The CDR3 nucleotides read TGTGCCAGCTCACCGGGGCAGCTGGGTGTAAGAAATGAGCAGTTCTTC.